This T cell receptor (beta chain) was recorded in a study of T cells in Graves' hyperthyroidism and ophthalmopathy. Overall study findings and caveats: A model of 13 V-J pairs discriminated ophthalmopathy from stable hyperthyroidism.

Graves' hyperthyroidism was deemed stable absent ophthalmopathy progression within 18 months. Patients with uncontrolled infections, other autoimmune diseases, pregnancy or lactation were excluded. The diagnoses drew upon clinical symptoms, serum thyroxine and TRAb, thyroid ultrasound and orbital computed tomography. The CDR3 contains 13 residues. In germline, CDR1 is SGDLS, CDR2 YYNGEE. V was trimmed by 2 bases and J by 5 bases, leaving 10 bases between them. TCR beta CDR3 regions were amplified from RNA transcripts. A first-round RT-PCR of the TCR CDR3 used the HTBI primer set. TCRdb fed the multiplex PCR reads into MiXCR, producing one record per CDR3 protein. Of some 600,000 distinct CDR3 sequences in the sample, about 45% were seen once. Notes on this clonotype: Its target is not known.

The sequence came from a woman aged 18-35 years with Graves' hyperthyroidism. The chain links TRBV9 to TRBJ1-1; tentative D call: TRBD1 (6 bases). Sequences were obtained from peripheral blood or thyroid tissue (not recorded which). The CDR3 nucleotides read TGTGCCAGCAGCGTGGGGGGCCGGACTGAAGCTTTCTTT. It codes for CASSVGGRTEAFF.